These T cell receptor beta chains were read from a single sample in a study of blood T cell repertoires in COVID-19. Profiled with immunoSEQ multiplex PCR; TCRdb holds only in-frame clones, not every one. Of fewer than 350,000 clones in the sample, approximately 83% were seen once. Input material: peripheral blood. The origin of the receptors is a woman in her twenties or thirties who had recovered from COVID-19. Both conserved end residues are part of each CDR3. A D gene is named only where the DNA matches it firmly. Not all rows give a size; the values are once, few, many and, for expanded clones, a class.

NA	TRBD1	TRBV10-3	TRBJ1-5	TGTGCCATCAGTGGAGGGACAGGGAATAATCAGCCCCAGCATTTT	CAISGGTGNNQPQHF
NA	TRBD1	TRBV15	TRBJ1-2	TGTGCCACCAGCAGTGGGACAGGGGCAGGCTACACCTTC	CATSSGTGAGYTF
NA	TRBD2	TRBV4-2	TRBJ2-2	TGTGCCAGCAGACCTACTAGCGGGGGGGCCGCCGGGGAGCTGTTTTTT	CASRPTSGGAAGELFF
NA	TRBD2	TRBV5-1	TRBJ2-1	TGCGCCAGCCGGGCGGGGGGCTTGGATGAGCAGTTCTTC	CASRAGGLDEQFF
NA	NA	TRBV4-1	TRBJ1-5	TGCGCCAGCAGCCAAGATGGAGGGTATAGCAATCAGCCCCAGCATTTT	CASSQDGGYSNQPQHF
NA	NA	TRBV28	TRBJ2-7	TGTGCCAGCACCCAGAGTAGAGGCGAGCAGTACTTC	CASTQSRGEQYF
NA	TRBD1	TRBV19	TRBJ1-5	TGTGCCAGTAAGAGGACAGGGGAAGGTCAGCCCCAGCATTTT	CASKRTGEGQPQHF
NA	TRBD2	TRBV14	TRBJ2-2	TGTGCCAGCAGCCTACTCAATGAGGGACTAGCGGGAGGGACGAACACCGGGGAGCTGTTTTTT	CASSLLNEGLAGGTNTGELFF
NA	TRBD1	TRBV29-1	TRBJ2-3	TGCAGCGTTGCCCCGGGACAGAGCACAGATACGCAGTATTTT	CSVAPGQSTDTQYF
NA	NA	TRBV4-2	TRBJ1-3	TGTGCCAGCAGCCAAGTTAGGGGGTCTGGAAACACCATATATTTT	CASSQVRGSGNTIYF
NA	TRBD1	TRBV4-2	TRBJ2-7	TGTGCCAGCAGCCAAGGGACAGGGGACTACGAGCAGTACTTC	CASSQGTGDYEQYF
NA	TRBD1	TRBV28	TRBJ2-7	TGTGCCATCAGTTCGACAGGGCCCAGCTCCTACGAGCAGTACTTC	CAISSTGPSSYEQYF
NA	TRBD2	TRBV9	TRBJ2-1	TGTGCCAGTAGCTTTGGGAGCGGGAGGGCCGATGAGCAGTTCTTC	CASSFGSGRADEQFF
NA	TRBD1	TRBV10-3	TRBJ1-2	TGTGCCATCAGATCCGGGACAGGGGACTATGGCTACACCTTC	CAIRSGTGDYGYTF
NA	NA	TRBV3-1/TRBV3-2	TRBJ1-2	TGTGCCAGTGCCCGGGAGACTAACTATGGCTACACCTTC	CASARETNYGYTF
NA	TRBD1	TRBV7-9	TRBJ1-1	TGTGCCAGCAGCCCGACAGGGGCGGGGGACACTGAAGCTTTCTTT	CASSPTGAGDTEAFF
NA	TRBD1	TRBV3-1/TRBV3-2	TRBJ1-2	TGTGCCAGCAGCCCAATTGGGACAGACTATGGCTACACCTTC	CASSPIGTDYGYTF
NA	NA	TRBV7-9	TRBJ1-1	TGTGCCAGCAGCCCAGGGGCTTTGTACACTGAAGCTTTCTTT	CASSPGALYTEAFF
NA	NA	TRBV27	TRBJ1-5	TGTGCCAGCAGTCCTTCTCAGGGCGGCAATCAGCCCCAGCATTTT	CASSPSQGGNQPQHF
NA	NA	TRBV6-5	TRBJ1-2	TGTGCCAGCCGGCTGACAACAGGGTTTGGCTACACCTTC	CASRLTTGFGYTF
once	NA	TRBV28	TRBJ2-7	TGTGCCAGCAGTTTAGCAGGGACCTACGAGCAGTACTTC	CASSLAGTYEQYF
NA	TRBD2	TRBV7-9	TRBJ2-7	TGTGCCAGCAGCGTAGGCTCTAGCGGGACCTACGAGCAGTACTTC	CASSVGSSGTYEQYF
NA	NA	TRBV9	TRBJ2-5	TGTGCCAGCAGCTCCACCACGGGGAGGCAAGAGACCCAGTACTTC	CASSSTTGRQETQYF
many	TRBD1	TRBV18	TRBJ1-3	TGTGCCAGCTCGACAGGGAGTGGAAACACCATATATTTT	CASSTGSGNTIYF
NA	NA	TRBV18	TRBJ1-4	TGTGCCAGCTCCCCCAACGGGGGGCATGGAGAAAAACTGTTTTTT	CASSPNGGHGEKLFF
NA	NA	TRBV19	TRBJ1-5	TGTGCCAGTAGTATGCAGGGGAGTGGGAGCAATCAGCCCCAGCATTTT	CASSMQGSGSNQPQHF
NA	NA	TRBV19	TRBJ2-2	TGTGCCAGTAGTTTAGCAACCCGAGGCACCGGGGAGCTGTTTTTT	CASSLATRGTGELFF
NA	NA	TRBV2	TRBJ1-1	TGTGCCAGCAGTGAACTCAGGGAAGCTTTCTTT	CASSELREAFF
NA	NA	TRBV7-9	TRBJ2-7	TGTGCCAGCAGCTTAGTCGGAGTAGCCTACGAGCAGTACTTC	CASSLVGVAYEQYF
NA	TRBD1	TRBV29-1	TRBJ1-1	TGCAGCGTGGACAGGGCGATGGGCACTGAAGCTTTCTTT	CSVDRAMGTEAFF
once	NA	TRBV21-1	TRBJ2-7	TGTGCCAGCAGCGTGAGAGGGACTCGGAGCTCCTACGAGCAGTACTTC	CASSVRGTRSSYEQYF
NA	TRBD1	TRBV3-1/TRBV3-2	TRBJ1-6	TGTGCCAGCAGCCCTTGGACAGGAAATAATTCACCCCTCCACTTT	CASSPWTGNNSPLHF
NA	NA	TRBV6-5	TRBJ1-1	TGTGCCAGCAGTTACTTTACAGGGGAAGCTTTCTTT	CASSYFTGEAFF
NA	TRBD1	TRBV28	TRBJ1-5	TGTGCCAGCAGTTTAGACCGGACAGGAAGCAATCAGCCCCAGCATTTT	CASSLDRTGSNQPQHF
NA	TRBD2	TRBV7-9	TRBJ2-7	TGTGCCAGCAGCCCCCAGCCCAGCGGGGGTTTCGACGAGCAGTACTTC	CASSPQPSGGFDEQYF
NA	NA	TRBV12-3/TRBV12-4	TRBJ2-3	TGTGCCAGCAGCCAGACAGGCCGAGATACGCAGTATTTT	CASSQTGRDTQYF
many	TRBD1	TRBV2	TRBJ2-5	TGTGCCAGCGGGGGACAGGGGGAGACCCAGTACTTC	CASGGQGETQYF
NA	NA	TRBV30	TRBJ2-6	TGTGCCTGGAGTGGTGACAGTGGCGGGGCCAACGTCCTGACTTTC	CAWSGDSGGANVLTF
NA	TRBD1	TRBV11-3	TRBJ2-6	TGTGCCAGCACCAACACGAGGGGGCCTGGGGCCAACGTCCTGACTTTC	CASTNTRGPGANVLTF
NA	TRBD1	TRBV7-2	TRBJ1-5	TGTGCCAGCAGCTTGACAGGGGGCGGAGGTCAGCCCCAGCATTTT	CASSLTGGGGQPQHF
NA	NA	TRBV6-5	TRBJ2-5	TGTGCCAGCAGCGCCGGGACACAAGAGACCCAGTACTTC	CASSAGTQETQYF